This entry lists 2 T cell receptor beta chains sequenced from one sample in a study of blood T cells in healthy people across ages. Alongside a J-beta primer mix, a sample-barcoded 5' primer served in a second PCR lasting roughly 7 to 12 cycles. TCRdb re-called the 5' RACE reads with MiXCR, one entry per CDR3 protein. The data contain about 2 million distinct CDR3 sequences, roughly 49% of them seen just once; the ten biggest clones take up approximately 2.1%. The material sequenced was blood. The receptors were sampled from a woman between 35 and 50 years old in good health.

The rearrangement joins TRBV28 to TRBJ2-5; D is uncertain. Germline V gene sequence: CDR1 MDHEN, CDR2 SYDVKM. The germline V and J ends were trimmed by 7 bases and 7 bases, with 13 bases remaining between them. The CDR3 loop spans 12 amino acids. In nucleotides, the CDR3 is TGTGCCAGCAATAAGTCCCCAAGGACCCAGTACTTC. Its protein is CASNKSPRTQYF. The full variable domain, in which reference TRBV28 and TRBJ2-5 provide the parts outside the CDR3, is DVKVTQSSRYLVKRTGEKVFLECVQDMDHENMFWYRQDPGLGLRLIYFSYDVKMKEKGDIPEGYSVSREKKERFSLILESASTNQTSMYLCASNKSPRTQYFGPGTRLLVL.

J is TRBJ1-1 and V is TRBV5-1; D unresolved. This CDR3 has 14 amino acids. Looked up from germline, CDR1 is SGHRS and CDR2 is YFSETQ. V was clipped by 6 bases and J by 1 base, with 13 bases between them. The CDR3 coding sequence is TGCGCCAGCACTCCGACAAACCGGAACACTGAAGCTTTCTTT. This codes for CASTPTNRNTEAFF.